This T cell receptor beta chain was captured by sequencing in a study of blood T cell repertoires in COVID-19. Across the study: The study drew acute and convalescent COVID-19 samples from the United States, Italy and Spain.

This table comes from immunoSEQ multiplex PCR, and its TCRdb copy is limited to in-frame clones, with some not included. The data show fewer than 300,000 clones, just over 90% seen once. V was shortened by 10 bases and J by 7 bases, with 14 bases between the two germline ends. Germline assignment: CDR1 MDHEN and CDR2 SYDVKM. The CDR3 is 13 residues long. The rearrangement uses TRBV28 and TRBJ1-6; no definite D call. Sequencing used peripheral blood. The source of this sequence is a woman aged 25 to 39 with COVID-19, enrolled during active disease. The CDR3 region is CATLGHGNSPLHF. CDR3 nucleotides: TGTGCCACCTTGGGCCATGGGAATTCACCCCTCCACTTT.